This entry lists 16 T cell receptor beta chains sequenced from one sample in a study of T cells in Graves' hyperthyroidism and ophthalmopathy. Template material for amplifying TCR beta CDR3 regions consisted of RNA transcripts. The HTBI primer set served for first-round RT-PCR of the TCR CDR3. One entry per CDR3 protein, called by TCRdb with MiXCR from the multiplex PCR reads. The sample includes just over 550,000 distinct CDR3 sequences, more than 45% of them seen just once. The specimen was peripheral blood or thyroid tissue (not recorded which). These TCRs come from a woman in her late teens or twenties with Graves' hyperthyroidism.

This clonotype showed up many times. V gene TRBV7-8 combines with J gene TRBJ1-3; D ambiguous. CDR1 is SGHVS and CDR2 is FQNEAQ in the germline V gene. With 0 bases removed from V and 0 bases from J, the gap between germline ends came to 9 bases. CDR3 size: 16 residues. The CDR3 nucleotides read TGTGCCAGCAGCTTAGCGGGGTACAGCTCTGGAAACACCATATATTTT. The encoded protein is CASSLAGYSSGNTIYF. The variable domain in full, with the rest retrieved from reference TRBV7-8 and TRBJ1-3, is GAGVSQSPRYKVAKRGQDVALRCDPISGHVSLFWYQQALGQGPEFLTYFQNEAQLDKSGLPSDRFFAERPEGSVSTLKIQRTQQEDSAVYLCASSLAGYSSGNTIYFGEGSWLTVV.

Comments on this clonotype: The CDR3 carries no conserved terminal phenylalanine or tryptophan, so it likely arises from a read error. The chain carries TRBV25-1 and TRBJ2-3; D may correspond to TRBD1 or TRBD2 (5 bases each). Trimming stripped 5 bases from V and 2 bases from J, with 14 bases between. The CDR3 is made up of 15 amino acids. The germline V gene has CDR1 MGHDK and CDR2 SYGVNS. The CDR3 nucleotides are TGTGCCAGCAGTAACGGGAACAGGTTCACAGATACGCAGTATTAT. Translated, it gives CASSNGNRFTDTQYY.

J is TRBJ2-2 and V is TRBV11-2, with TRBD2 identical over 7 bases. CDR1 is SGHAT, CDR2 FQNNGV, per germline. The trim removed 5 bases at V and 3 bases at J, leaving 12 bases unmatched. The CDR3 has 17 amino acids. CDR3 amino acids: CASSLLADGGYTGELFF. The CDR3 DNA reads TGTGCCAGCAGCCTTCTAGCGGATGGAGGATACACCGGGGAGCTGTTTTTT.

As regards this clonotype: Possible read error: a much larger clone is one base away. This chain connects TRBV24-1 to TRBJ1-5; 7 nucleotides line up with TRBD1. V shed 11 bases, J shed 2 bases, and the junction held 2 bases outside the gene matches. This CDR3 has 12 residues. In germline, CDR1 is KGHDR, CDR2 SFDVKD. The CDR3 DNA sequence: TGTGCCATCGGGACAGGCAATCAGCCCCAGCATTTT. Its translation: CAIGTGNQPQHF.

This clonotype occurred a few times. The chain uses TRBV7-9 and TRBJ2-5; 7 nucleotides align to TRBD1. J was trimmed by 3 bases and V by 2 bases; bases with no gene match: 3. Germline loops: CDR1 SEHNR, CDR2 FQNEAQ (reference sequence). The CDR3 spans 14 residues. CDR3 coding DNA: TGTGCCAGCAGCTTACCAGGACAGGAAGAGACCCAGTACTTC. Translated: CASSLPGQEETQYF.

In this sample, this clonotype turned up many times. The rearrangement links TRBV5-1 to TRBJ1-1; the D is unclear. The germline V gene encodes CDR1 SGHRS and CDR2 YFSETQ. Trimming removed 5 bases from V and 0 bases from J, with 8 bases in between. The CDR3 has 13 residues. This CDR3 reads CASRSGMNTEAFF. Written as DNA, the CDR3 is TGCGCCAGCAGGTCGGGGATGAACACTGAAGCTTTCTTT.

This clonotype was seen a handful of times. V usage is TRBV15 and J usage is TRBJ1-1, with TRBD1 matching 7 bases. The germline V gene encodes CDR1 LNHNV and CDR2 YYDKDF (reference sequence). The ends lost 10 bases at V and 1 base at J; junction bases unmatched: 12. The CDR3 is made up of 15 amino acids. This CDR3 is CASNLGDSWNTEAFF. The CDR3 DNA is TGTGCCAGCAACCTGGGGGACAGCTGGAACACTGAAGCTTTCTTT.

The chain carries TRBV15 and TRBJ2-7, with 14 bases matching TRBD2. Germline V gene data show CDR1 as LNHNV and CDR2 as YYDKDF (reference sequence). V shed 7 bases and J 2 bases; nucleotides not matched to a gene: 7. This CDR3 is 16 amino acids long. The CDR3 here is CATTRLAGGSPYEQYF. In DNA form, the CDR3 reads TGTGCCACCACTCGACTAGCGGGAGGGTCCCCCTACGAGCAGTACTTC.

CDR3 in amino acids: CASSEGQDLATNEKLFF. The CDR3 DNA is TGTGCCAGCAGTGAGGGACAGGACCTTGCAACTAATGAAAAACTGTTTTTT. This rearrangement joins TRBV2 to TRBJ1-4; 8 nucleotides match TRBD1. Germline CDR1 and CDR2: SNHLY and FYNNEI. This CDR3 has 17 amino acids. V shed 3 bases and J 0 bases; nucleotides not matched to a gene: 6.

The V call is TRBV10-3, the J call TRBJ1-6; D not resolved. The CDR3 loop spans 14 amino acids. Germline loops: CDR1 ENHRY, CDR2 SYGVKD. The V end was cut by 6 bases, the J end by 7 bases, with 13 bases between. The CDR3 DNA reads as TGTGCCATCAGGCCGGGAAGCGTAAATTCACCCCTCCACTTT. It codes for CAIRPGSVNSPLHF.

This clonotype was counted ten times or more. The CDR3 nucleotides read TGTGCCAGCAGTGGGGGGAATAATCAGCCCCAGCATTTT. Its translation: CASSGGNNQPQHF. The rearrangement links TRBV2 to TRBJ1-5, with D perhaps matching TRBD1 (5 bases). The CDR3 has 13 amino acids. Trimming stripped 4 bases from V and 4 bases from J, with 8 bases between. The germline V gene encodes CDR1 SNHLY and CDR2 FYNNEI. The full variable domain, with the rest looked up from reference TRBV2 and TRBJ1-5, is EPEVTQTPSHQVTQMGQEVILRCVPISNHLYFYWYRQILGQKVEFLVSFYNNEISEKSEIFDDQFSVERPDGSNFTLKIRSTKLEDSAMYFCASSGGNNQPQHFGDGTRLSIL.

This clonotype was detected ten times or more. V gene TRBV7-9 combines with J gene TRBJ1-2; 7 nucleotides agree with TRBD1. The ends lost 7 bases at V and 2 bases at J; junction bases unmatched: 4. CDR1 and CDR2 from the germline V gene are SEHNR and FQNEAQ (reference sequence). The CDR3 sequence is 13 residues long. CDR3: CASTGTANYGYTF. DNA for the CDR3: TGTGCCAGCACAGGGACAGCAAACTATGGCTACACCTTC.

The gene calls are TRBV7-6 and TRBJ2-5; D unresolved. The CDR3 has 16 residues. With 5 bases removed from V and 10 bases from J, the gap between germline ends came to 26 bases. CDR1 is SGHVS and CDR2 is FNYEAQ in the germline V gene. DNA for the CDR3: TGTGCCAGCAGCCCCCGGAGCTCCTGGGTGACTCCAGACCAGTACTTC. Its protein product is CASSPRSSWVTPDQYF.

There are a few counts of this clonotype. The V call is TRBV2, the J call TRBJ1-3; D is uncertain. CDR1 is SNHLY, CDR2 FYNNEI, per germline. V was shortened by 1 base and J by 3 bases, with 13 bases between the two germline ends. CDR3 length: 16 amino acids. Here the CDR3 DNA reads TGTGCCAGCAGTGAAGAAACCCGAATCAGTGGAAACACCATATATTTT. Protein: CASSEETRISGNTIYF. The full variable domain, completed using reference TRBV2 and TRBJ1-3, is EPEVTQTPSHQVTQMGQEVILRCVPISNHLYFYWYRQILGQKVEFLVSFYNNEISEKSEIFDDQFSVERPDGSNFTLKIRSTKLEDSAMYFCASSEETRISGNTIYFGEGSWLTVV.

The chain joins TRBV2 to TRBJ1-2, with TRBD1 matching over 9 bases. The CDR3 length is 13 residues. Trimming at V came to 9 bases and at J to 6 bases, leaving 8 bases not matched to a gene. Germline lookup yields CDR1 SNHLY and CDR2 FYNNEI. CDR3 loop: CARVDRGVDGYTF. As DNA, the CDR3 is TGTGCCAGAGTGGACAGGGGAGTGGATGGCTACACCTTC.

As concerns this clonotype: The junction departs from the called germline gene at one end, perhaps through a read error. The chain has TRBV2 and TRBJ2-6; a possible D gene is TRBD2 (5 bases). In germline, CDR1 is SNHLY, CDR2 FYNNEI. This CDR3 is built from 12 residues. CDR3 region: CATSDRDNVLTF. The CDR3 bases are TGTGCCACCAGTGATCGGGACAACGTCCTGACTTTC.